This is a list of T cell receptor beta chains from one sample in a study of blood T cell repertoires in COVID-19. Only in-frame clones appear in the TCRdb table, and some are missing; sequencing was by immunoSEQ multiplex PCR. This table has 350,000 to 550,000 clones, 85% to 90% appearing once. The source material was PBMCs or T cells enriched from blood (not recorded which). These receptors came from a young man who had recovered from COVID-19. Both conserved end residues are part of each CDR3. The D gene is left open where the match is weak. Expanded clones get a size class; other rows say once, few or many, or leave the size out.

few	.	TRBV7-8	TRBJ1-1	CASSLNSKAFF	TGTGCCAGCAGCTTAAACAGTAAAGCTTTCTTT
.	.	TRBV30	TRBJ2-7	CAWQGADEQYF	TGTGCCTGGCAGGGTGCAGACGAGCAGTACTTC
.	TRBD1	TRBV28	TRBJ2-7	CASSTGQGISYEQYF	TGTGCCAGCAGTACCGGACAGGGTATCTCCTACGAGCAGTACTTC
once	TRBD1	TRBV29-1	TRBJ2-3	CSVNLQGARGDTQYF	TGCAGCGTGAACCTCCAGGGGGCTCGTGGGGATACGCAGTATTTT
.	.	TRBV5-8	TRBJ2-5	CASSTSRFQTGTQYF	TGTGCCAGCAGCACATCCCGATTCCAAACAGGGACCCAGTACTTC
.	TRBD2	TRBV30	TRBJ2-3	CASGLAANTDTQYF	TGTGCCTCAGGACTAGCGGCTAACACAGATACGCAGTATTTT
.	.	TRBV5-4	TRBJ2-2	CASSSAGGGELFF	TGTGCCAGCAGCTCCGCCGGGGGCGGGGAGCTGTTTTTT
.	TRBD2	TRBV10-1	TRBJ2-2	CASQLANGRELFF	TGCGCCAGCCAACTAGCGAACGGCCGGGAGCTGTTTTTT
.	TRBD2	TRBV3-1/TRBV3-2	TRBJ2-3	CASSRTSGRTDTQYF	TGTGCCAGCAGCAGGACTAGCGGGAGGACAGATACGCAGTATTTT
.	.	TRBV28	TRBJ2-7	CASSPPWAGTYEQYF	TGTGCCAGCAGTCCACCCTGGGCAGGAACCTACGAGCAGTACTTC
.	TRBD2	TRBV18	TRBJ2-1	CASSPMTSGSSYNEQFF	TGTGCCAGCTCACCAATGACTAGCGGGAGCTCCTACAATGAGCAGTTCTTC
few	.	TRBV27	TRBJ1-2	CASSLFQGHYGYTF	TGTGCCAGCAGTTTATTTCAGGGGCACTATGGCTACACCTTC
.	TRBD2	TRBV5-8	TRBJ2-5	CASSPGTSVETQYF	TGTGCCAGCAGCCCGGGGACTAGCGTTGAGACCCAGTACTTC
.	TRBD1	TRBV3-1/TRBV3-2	TRBJ1-6	CASSQDLGTGNSPLHF	TGTGCCAGCAGCCAAGATCTGGGGACAGGGAATTCACCCCTCCACTTT
.	TRBD2	TRBV19	TRBJ2-1	CASSNTQRGPEQFF	TGTGCCAGTAGTAACACTCAGCGGGGGCCGGAGCAGTTCTTC
.	.	TRBV2	TRBJ2-2	CASRTRYAGELFF	TGTGCCAGCAGGACTAGATACGCCGGGGAGCTGTTTTTT
.	.	TRBV7-9	TRBJ2-3	CASSLAQTTDPLNTQYF	TGTGCCAGCAGCTTAGCCCAGACTACCGATCCTTTAAATACGCAGTATTTT
few	.	TRBV2	TRBJ1-2	CASNPSNYGYTF	TGTGCCAGCAATCCTTCTAACTATGGCTACACCTTC
.	.	TRBV4-1	TRBJ1-6	CASSLTSAANYNSPLHF	TGCGCCAGCAGCCTTACCAGTGCGGCGAACTATAATTCACCCCTCCACTTT
.	TRBD2	TRBV7-9	TRBJ2-3	CASSFSGLAGSTDTQYF	TGTGCCAGCAGCTTCTCAGGACTAGCGGGAAGCACAGATACGCAGTATTTT
.	TRBD1	TRBV5-1	TRBJ1-6	CASSLGTGLNSPLHF	TGCGCCAGCAGCTTGGGGACAGGACTGAATTCACCCCTCCACTTT
.	TRBD2	TRBV27	TRBJ2-5	CASSPQREPLQETQYF	TGTGCCAGCAGTCCTCAGCGGGAGCCCTTACAAGAGACCCAGTACTTC
.	TRBD1	TRBV27	TRBJ2-7	CASSSPRDSSYEQYF	TGTGCCAGCAGTTCCCCCCGGGACAGTTCCTACGAGCAGTACTTC
.	.	TRBV19	TRBJ1-5	CASSRTNPSNQPQHF	TGTGCCAGTAGTAGGACAAATCCTAGCAATCAGCCCCAGCATTTT
.	.	TRBV15	TRBJ2-3	CATSRDIVTGSTDTQYF	TGTGCCACCAGCAGAGATATCGTCACGGGAAGCACAGATACGCAGTATTTT
.	TRBD1	TRBV30	TRBJ2-3	CAWRLQGTDGTQYF	TGTGCCTGGAGACTACAGGGGACCGACGGTACGCAGTATTTT
.	TRBD1	TRBV19	TRBJ2-2	CASSIFSGTDATGELFF	TGTGCCAGTAGTATTTTTTCCGGGACAGACGCAACCGGGGAGCTGTTTTTT
.	.	TRBV30	TRBJ2-1	CAWDGGGRRNEQFF	TGTGCCTGGGACGGTGGAGGGCGGCGCAATGAGCAGTTCTTC
.	TRBD1	TRBV10-3	TRBJ1-5	CAIRAPGTVSNQPQHF	TGTGCCATCAGAGCTCCCGGGACAGTCAGCAATCAGCCCCAGCATTTT
once	TRBD1	TRBV5-1	TRBJ2-3	CASSLARTGGADTQYF	TGCGCCAGCAGCTTGGCCCGGACAGGGGGCGCAGATACGCAGTATTTT
few	TRBD1	TRBV23-1	TRBJ2-5	CASRPGQKETQYF	TGCGCCAGCAGACCGGGACAGAAAGAGACCCAGTACTTC
.	.	TRBV9	TRBJ2-5	CASSVGSGNLETQYF	TGTGCCAGCAGCGTAGGTTCGGGTAACTTAGAGACCCAGTACTTC
.	TRBD1	TRBV3-1/TRBV3-2	TRBJ2-6	CASSLLQGALGANVLTF	TGTGCCAGCAGCCTCCTTCAGGGGGCGCTTGGGGCCAACGTCCTGACTTTC
.	.	TRBV28	TRBJ2-7	CASRNRGLRAYEQYF	TGTGCCAGCAGAAACCGGGGTCTAAGGGCCTACGAGCAGTACTTC
.	TRBD1	TRBV7-2	TRBJ1-5	CASSRGQYTNQPQHF	TGTGCCAGCAGCAGGGGACAGTATACCAATCAGCCCCAGCATTTT
.	TRBD2	TRBV5-1	TRBJ2-7	CASSLMTSGYEQYF	TGCGCCAGCAGCTTGATGACTAGCGGCTACGAGCAGTACTTC
.	TRBD1	TRBV6-6	TRBJ2-7	CASSRPPGQGDEEQYF	TGTGCCAGCAGTCGCCCTCCGGGACAGGGGGATGAAGAGCAGTACTTC
.	TRBD2	TRBV7-9	TRBJ2-1	CASSFTSGVHNEQFF	TGTGCCAGCAGCTTTACTAGCGGGGTACACAATGAGCAGTTCTTC
.	.	TRBV10-3	TRBJ2-7	CAISGAGTYEQYF	TGTGCCATCAGTGGGGCGGGAACCTACGAGCAGTACTTC
once	TRBD1	TRBV4-1	TRBJ1-5	CASSLEQGNQPQHF	TGCGCCAGCAGCCTCGAACAGGGGAATCAGCCCCAGCATTTT
.	.	TRBV5-1	TRBJ1-4	CASSFSDPSEKLFF	TGCGCCAGCAGCTTCAGCGACCCTAGTGAAAAACTGTTTTTT
.	.	TRBV9	TRBJ2-1	CASSALGGGVYNEQFF	TGTGCCAGCAGCGCTCTAGGGGGTGGGGTATACAATGAGCAGTTCTTC
.	TRBD2	TRBV13	TRBJ2-1	CASSDTTSGSVYNEQFF	TGTGCCAGCAGCGACACGACTAGCGGGAGTGTCTACAATGAGCAGTTCTTC
.	TRBD1	TRBV7-6	TRBJ1-3	CASSSQTGDSGNTIYF	TGTGCCAGCAGCTCGCAGACAGGGGACTCTGGAAACACCATATATTTT
.	TRBD1	TRBV10-3	TRBJ1-6	CAISEGTAYSPLHF	TGTGCCATCAGTGAAGGGACAGCTTATTCACCCCTCCACTTT
.	TRBD2	TRBV6-2/TRBV6-3	TRBJ2-1	CASSYETSGIRLLNEQFF	TGTGCCAGCAGTTACGAGACTAGCGGGATAAGACTCCTAAATGAGCAGTTCTTC
.	.	TRBV27	TRBJ1-5	CASSLRREQPQHF	TGTGCCAGCAGTTTGCGGAGGGAACAGCCCCAGCATTTT
.	TRBD1	TRBV7-9	TRBJ2-7	CASSTTGEWGYEQYF	TGTGCCAGCAGCACTACAGGGGAGTGGGGCTACGAGCAGTACTTC
.	TRBD2	TRBV5-4	TRBJ2-5	CASSSGGLADSSETQYF	TGTGCCAGCAGCTCGGGGGGGCTAGCGGACTCCTCAGAGACCCAGTACTTC